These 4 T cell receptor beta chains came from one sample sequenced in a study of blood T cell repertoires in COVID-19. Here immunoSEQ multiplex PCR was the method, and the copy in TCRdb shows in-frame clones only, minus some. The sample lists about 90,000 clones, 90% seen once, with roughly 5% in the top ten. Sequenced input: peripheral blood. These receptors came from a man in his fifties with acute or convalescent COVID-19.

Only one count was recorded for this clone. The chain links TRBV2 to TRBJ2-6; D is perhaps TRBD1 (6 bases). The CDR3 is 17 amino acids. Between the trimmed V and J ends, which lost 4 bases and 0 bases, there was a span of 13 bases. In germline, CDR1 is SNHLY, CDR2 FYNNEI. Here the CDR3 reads CASSVRGPNSGANVLTF. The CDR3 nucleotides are TGTGCCAGCAGTGTCAGGGGACCGAACTCTGGGGCCAACGTCCTGACTTTC.

The CDR3 nucleotides are TGTGCCAGCAGCCCCGGACTAGCGGGAGGGCCACAGGGAGAGCAGTACTTC. The encoded protein is CASSPGLAGGPQGEQYF. The chain links TRBV7-2 to TRBJ2-7; 15 bases are a match to TRBD2. The CDR3 has 17 amino acids. From germline, CDR1 is SGHTA and CDR2 FQGNSA. V was clipped by 5 bases and J by 7 bases; unmatched bases: 12.

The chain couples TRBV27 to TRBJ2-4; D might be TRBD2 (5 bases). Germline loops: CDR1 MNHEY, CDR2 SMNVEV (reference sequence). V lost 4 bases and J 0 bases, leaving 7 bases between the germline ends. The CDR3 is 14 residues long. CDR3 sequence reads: CASSSAGAKNIQYF. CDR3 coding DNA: TGTGCCAGCAGTTCCGCGGGAGCCAAAAACATTCAGTACTTC.

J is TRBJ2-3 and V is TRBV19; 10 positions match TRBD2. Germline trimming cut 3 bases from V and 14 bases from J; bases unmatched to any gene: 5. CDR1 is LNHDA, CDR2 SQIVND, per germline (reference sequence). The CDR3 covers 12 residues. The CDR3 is CASSIATSGLYF. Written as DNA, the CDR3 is TGTGCCAGTAGTATTGCGACTAGCGGGTTGTATTTT.